These T cell receptor beta chains were read from a single sample in a study of PD-1 and CTLA-4 blockade in melanoma. Repertoires were generated with immunoSEQ multiplex PCR, while TCRdb's copy carries only in-frame clones and drops some. Of around 29,000 clones in the sample, roughly nine tenths were seen once. Sample: CD8+ T cells from peripheral blood, taken before anti-PD-1 treatment. These receptors all come from a human donor with melanoma. The CDR3 runs from the conserved cysteine through the conserved F or W. The D gene is left open where the match is weak. Not every row has a clone size; where given, it reads once, few, many or a size class.

TRBV28	TRBD1	NA	TRBJ1-5	TGTGCCAGCAGTTCGACAGGGCTCGGCAATCAGCCCCAGCATTTT	CASSSTGLGNQPQHF
TRBV21-1	NA	NA	TRBJ1-4	TGTGCCAGCAGGAAATTTGAGAGGGGGCCACTTGAAAAACTGTTTTTT	CASRKFERGPLEKLFF
TRBV11-3	TRBD2	NA	TRBJ2-1	TGTGCCAGCAGCTTAGGCCCGGGACTAGGGGAAAATGAGCAGTTCTTC	CASSLGPGLGENEQFF
TRBV5-8	NA	NA	TRBJ1-2	TGTGCCAGCAGCTTGGGTTCGGGCAACTATGGCTACACCTTC	CASSLGSGNYGYTF
TRBV4-1	NA	NA	TRBJ2-7	TGCGCCAGCAGCCAAGAGGAAACGAGCTCCTACGAGCAGTACTTC	CASSQEETSSYEQYF
TRBV18	NA	few	TRBJ1-2	TGTGCCAGCTCACCACCGGGGGGCCCAGGGGATCTATATGGCTACACCTTC	CASSPPGGPGDLYGYTF
TRBV7-9	NA	NA	TRBJ1-1	TGTGCCAGCAGCTTGGAAGAGCGTGCTGAAGCTTTCTTT	CASSLEERAEAFF
TRBV3-1/TRBV3-2	NA	NA	TRBJ1-1	TGTGCCAGCAGCCCCTGGGGGGGCACTTACACTGAAGCTTTCTTT	CASSPWGGTYTEAFF
TRBV19	NA	NA	TRBJ1-5	TGTGCCAGTAGTATCGAGGCTTATCAGCCCCAGCATTTT	CASSIEAYQPQHF
TRBV6-1	NA	NA	TRBJ1-3	TGTGCCAGCAGTCAAGGTACAGCAGCTTCTGGAAACACCATATATTTT	CASSQGTAASGNTIYF
TRBV6-5	TRBD1	NA	TRBJ2-2	TGTGCCAGCAGCCACGGACAGGGGGTAACCGGGGAGCTGTTTTTT	CASSHGQGVTGELFF
TRBV14	NA	once	TRBJ2-3	TGTGCCAGCAGCCAAGTAGGGGAGCTGATCACAGATACGCAGTATTTT	CASSQVGELITDTQYF
TRBV30	NA	once	TRBJ2-3	TGTGCCACGGATAGAGACACAGATACGCAGTATTTT	CATDRDTDTQYF
TRBV5-1	TRBD2	NA	TRBJ2-1	TGCGCCAGCAGCCCGGTAGCGGGAGATGAGGATAGTGAGCAGTTCTTC	CASSPVAGDEDSEQFF
TRBV4-1	NA	NA	TRBJ1-5	TGCGCCAGCAGCCAAGCGGTGCGGGATAATCAGCCCCAGCATTTT	CASSQAVRDNQPQHF
TRBV27	NA	NA	TRBJ2-7	TGTGCCAGCAGTTCCCCATTGGGGGGCCCTGAGTACTTC	CASSSPLGGPEYF
TRBV7-8	NA	once	TRBJ1-5	TGTGCCAGTTCCTCCTCGACGGCCTATAGCAATCAGCCCCAGCATTTT	CASSSSTAYSNQPQHF
TRBV29-1	NA	NA	TRBJ2-1	TGCAGCGTGTGGGTATGGCCTAGTCCCAACAATGAGCAGTTCTTC	CSVWVWPSPNNEQFF
TRBV28	NA	NA	TRBJ2-7	TGTGCCAGCAGGCCCAGCTTGGCGTCCGCCTACGAGCAGTACTTC	CASRPSLASAYEQYF
TRBV28	NA	NA	TRBJ1-6	TGTGCCAGCAGTCCCGCCCCGGGGGTATCGGGTTCACCCCTCCACTTT	CASSPAPGVSGSPLHF
TRBV5-4	NA	NA	TRBJ2-7	TGTGCCAGCAGCCCCTCCAGCAGGGACTACGAGCAGTACTTC	CASSPSSRDYEQYF
TRBV4-1	TRBD2	NA	TRBJ2-5	TGCGCCAGCAGCCAAGCTAGCGGGAGTCTTGAGACCCAGTACTTC	CASSQASGSLETQYF
TRBV7-9	NA	NA	TRBJ2-7	TGTGCCAGCAGCCCTGGACTGGTCGGGGACGAGCAGTACTTC	CASSPGLVGDEQYF
TRBV7-2	NA	NA	TRBJ1-2	TGTGCCAGCAGCCCATCGGGACGGAACTATGGCTACACCTTC	CASSPSGRNYGYTF
TRBV11-2	TRBD1	NA	TRBJ2-5	TGTGCCAGCAGCTCGGCTCCGGGACAGGGGGCCGAGACCCAGTACTTC	CASSSAPGQGAETQYF
TRBV19	TRBD2	NA	TRBJ2-5	TGTGCCAGTAGTATAGATTGGCTAGCGGGGGAATCTCAAGAGACCCAGTACTTC	CASSIDWLAGESQETQYF
TRBV10-3	NA	NA	TRBJ2-1	TGTGCCATCAGTGAAACTAGCTCCTACAATGAGCAGTTCTTC	CAISETSSYNEQFF
TRBV6-1	NA	NA	TRBJ1-5	TGTGCCAGCAGTGATGGCAGTCAGCCCCAGCATTTT	CASSDGSQPQHF
TRBV29-1	NA	NA	TRBJ1-1	TGCAGCGTTGAGGGGAACACTGAAGCTTTCTTT	CSVEGNTEAFF
TRBV9	TRBD2	NA	TRBJ2-1	TGTGCCAGCAGCGGACGTAGCGGGAGTACGGATGAGCAGTTCTTC	CASSGRSGSTDEQFF
TRBV18	NA	NA	TRBJ2-7	TGTGCCAGCTCACCCCGGGGCTACGAGCAGTACTTC	CASSPRGYEQYF
TRBV7-2	TRBD2	once	TRBJ2-7	TGTGCCAGCAGCGCGGGACTAGCGGGAGGGTACGAGCAGTACTTC	CASSAGLAGGYEQYF
TRBV27	NA	few	TRBJ2-7	TGTGCCAGGGGGGAAAAGGGGCAGTACTTC	CARGEKGQYF
TRBV5-1	TRBD2	NA	TRBJ2-1	TGCGCCAGCAGCCTCCGGACTAGCGCCAATGAGCAGTTCTTC	CASSLRTSANEQFF
TRBV11-2	NA	NA	TRBJ2-3	TGTGCCAGCAGCTTAAATAATGCTGGAGGGCTCACAGATACGCAGTATTTT	CASSLNNAGGLTDTQYF
TRBV7-6	TRBD2	NA	TRBJ2-3	TGTGCCAGCAGTCAACTAGCGGGGGGGCCGGTAGATACGCAGTATTTT	CASSQLAGGPVDTQYF
TRBV6-5	NA	NA	TRBJ1-5	TGTGCCAGCAGCAATAATCAGCCCCAGCATTTT	CASSNNQPQHF
TRBV10-1	NA	NA	TRBJ1-3	TGCGCCAGCAGTGCCGGGACCTCAAGGAACACCATATATTTT	CASSAGTSRNTIYF
TRBV29-1	NA	NA	TRBJ1-2	TGCAGCGTTGAAAGGACAGAGGACTATGGCTACACCTTC	CSVERTEDYGYTF
TRBV6-4	NA	NA	TRBJ1-1	TGTGCCAGCAGTGCTAGCGGAGGGATGGGTGAAGCTTTCTTT	CASSASGGMGEAFF
TRBV6-6	TRBD1	NA	TRBJ1-1	TGTGCCAGCAATCAGGGGGCGGCTGAAGCTTTCTTT	CASNQGAAEAFF
TRBV29-1	TRBD2	NA	TRBJ2-1	TGCAGCGTTCTGCGGGAGGACAATGAGCAGTTCTTC	CSVLREDNEQFF
TRBV3-1/TRBV3-2	TRBD1	NA	TRBJ1-4	TGTGCCAGCAGCCTGGGACAGGGAAGTGAAAAACTGTTTTTT	CASSLGQGSEKLFF
TRBV27	NA	NA	TRBJ1-5	TGTGCCAGCAGTCCCCAATATAGCAATCAGCCCCAGCATTTT	CASSPQYSNQPQHF
TRBV24-1	NA	NA	TRBJ1-2	TGTGCCACCAGTGATTTGGGTGGTTATGGCTACACCTTC	CATSDLGGYGYTF
TRBV4-2	TRBD1	NA	TRBJ1-1	TGTGCCAGCAGCCAGGATCTACACGCGGGACAGGGAGTCACTGAAGCTTTCTTT	CASSQDLHAGQGVTEAFF
TRBV28	TRBD2	NA	TRBJ2-5	TGTGCCAGCAGGCCCGGACTAGCGGGTGAAGAGACCCAGTACTTC	CASRPGLAGEETQYF
TRBV5-1	TRBD2	NA	TRBJ2-1	TGCGCCAGCCGACTAGCGGGAGACTACAATGAGCAGTTCTTC	CASRLAGDYNEQFF
TRBV19	NA	once	TRBJ1-3	TGTGCCAGTAGTATGGGACTTCAACCTGGAAACACCATATATTTT	CASSMGLQPGNTIYF
TRBV19	NA	NA	TRBJ2-5	TGTGCCAGTAGTAGAGGTAGCGCCCAGGAGACCCAGTACTTC	CASSRGSAQETQYF
TRBV7-6	NA	NA	TRBJ1-5	TGTGCCAGCAGCACAACAGGGAATCAGCCCCAGCATTTT	CASSTTGNQPQHF
TRBV19	NA	NA	TRBJ1-1	TGTGCCAGTAGTATCGGCGTTAACACTGAAGCTTTCTTT	CASSIGVNTEAFF
TRBV30	NA	NA	TRBJ1-2	TGTGCCTCCCACTCAGAAGATGGCTACACCTTC	CASHSEDGYTF
TRBV30	NA	NA	TRBJ1-1	TGTGCCTGGCTTCGGACGGGGAAGGCTGAAGCTTTCTTT	CAWLRTGKAEAFF
TRBV7-9	NA	NA	TRBJ1-4	NA	CASSLVDWARGSNESVFF
TRBV30	TRBD1	NA	TRBJ2-7	TGTGCCTGGGAGGAGGGACAGGGGATAAGGGAGCAGTACTTC	CAWEEGQGIREQYF
TRBV19	NA	NA	TRBJ1-1	TGTGCCAGTATAGGGTGGGGTACTGAAGCTTTCTTT	CASIGWGTEAFF